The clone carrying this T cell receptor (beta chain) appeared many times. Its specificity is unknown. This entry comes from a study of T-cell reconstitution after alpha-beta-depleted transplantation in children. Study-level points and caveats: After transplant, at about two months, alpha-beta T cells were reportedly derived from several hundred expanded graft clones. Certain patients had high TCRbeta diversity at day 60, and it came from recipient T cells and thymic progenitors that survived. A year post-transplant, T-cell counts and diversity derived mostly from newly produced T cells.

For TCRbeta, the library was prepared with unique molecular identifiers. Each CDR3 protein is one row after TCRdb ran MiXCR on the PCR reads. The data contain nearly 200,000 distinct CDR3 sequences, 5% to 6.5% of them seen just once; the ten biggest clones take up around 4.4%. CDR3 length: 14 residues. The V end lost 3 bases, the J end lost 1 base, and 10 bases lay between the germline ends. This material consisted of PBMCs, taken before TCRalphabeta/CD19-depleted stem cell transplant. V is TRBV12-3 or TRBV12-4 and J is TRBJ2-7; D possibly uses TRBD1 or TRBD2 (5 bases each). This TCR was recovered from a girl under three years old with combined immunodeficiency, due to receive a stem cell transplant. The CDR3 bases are TGTGCCAGCAGTTTCTGGGGACCTTCCTACGAGCAGTACTTC. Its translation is CASSFWGPSYEQYF.